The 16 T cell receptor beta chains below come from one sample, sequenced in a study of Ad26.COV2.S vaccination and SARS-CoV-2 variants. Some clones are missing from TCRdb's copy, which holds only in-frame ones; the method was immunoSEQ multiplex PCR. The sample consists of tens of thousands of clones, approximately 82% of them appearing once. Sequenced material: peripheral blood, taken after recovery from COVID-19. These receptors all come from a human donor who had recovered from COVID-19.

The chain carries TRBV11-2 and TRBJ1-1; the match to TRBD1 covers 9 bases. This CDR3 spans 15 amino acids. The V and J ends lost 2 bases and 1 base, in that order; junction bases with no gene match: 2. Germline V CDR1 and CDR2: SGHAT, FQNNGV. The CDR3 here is CASSLMDRGNTEAFF. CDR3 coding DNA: TGTGCCAGCAGCTTAATGGACAGGGGGAACACTGAAGCTTTCTTT.

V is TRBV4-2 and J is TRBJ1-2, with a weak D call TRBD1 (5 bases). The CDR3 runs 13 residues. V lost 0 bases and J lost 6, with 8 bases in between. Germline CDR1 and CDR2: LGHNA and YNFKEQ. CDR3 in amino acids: CASSQETGDGYTF. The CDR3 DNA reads TGTGCCAGCAGCCAAGAAACAGGCGATGGCTACACCTTC.

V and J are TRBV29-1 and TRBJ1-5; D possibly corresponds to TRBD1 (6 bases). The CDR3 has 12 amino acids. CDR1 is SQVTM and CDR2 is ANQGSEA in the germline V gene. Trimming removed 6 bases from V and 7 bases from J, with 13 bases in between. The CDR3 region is CSVRGLGQPQHF. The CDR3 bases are TGCAGCGTACGGGGGCTAGGCCAGCCCCAGCATTTT.

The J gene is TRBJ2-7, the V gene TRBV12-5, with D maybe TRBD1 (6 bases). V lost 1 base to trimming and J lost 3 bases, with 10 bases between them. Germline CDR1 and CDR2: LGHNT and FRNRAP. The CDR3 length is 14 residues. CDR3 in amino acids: CASGLATGGYEQYF. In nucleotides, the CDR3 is TGTGCTAGTGGTTTGGCGACAGGAGGCTACGAGCAGTACTTC.

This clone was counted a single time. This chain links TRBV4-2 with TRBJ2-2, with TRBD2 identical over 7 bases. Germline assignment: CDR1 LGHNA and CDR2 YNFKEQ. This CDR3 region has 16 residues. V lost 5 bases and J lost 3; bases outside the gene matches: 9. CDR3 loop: CASSNEAGLYTGELFF. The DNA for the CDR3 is TGTGCCAGCAGCAACGAAGCGGGACTTTACACCGGGGAGCTGTTTTTT.

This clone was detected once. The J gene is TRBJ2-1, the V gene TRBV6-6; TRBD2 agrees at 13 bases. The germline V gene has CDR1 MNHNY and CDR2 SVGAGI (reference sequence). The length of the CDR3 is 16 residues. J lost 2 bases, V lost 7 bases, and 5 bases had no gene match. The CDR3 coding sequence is TGTGCCAGCAACCCGGGACTAGCGGGACCCTACAATGAGCAGTTCTTC. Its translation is CASNPGLAGPYNEQFF.

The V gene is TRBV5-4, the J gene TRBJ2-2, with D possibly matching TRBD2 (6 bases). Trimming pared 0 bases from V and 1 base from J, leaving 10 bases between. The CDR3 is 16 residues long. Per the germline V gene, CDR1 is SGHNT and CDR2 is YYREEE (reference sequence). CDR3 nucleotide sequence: TGTGCCAGCAGCTTGGCCGGTAGCGGGAACACCGGGGAGCTGTTTTTT. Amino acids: CASSLAGSGNTGELFF.

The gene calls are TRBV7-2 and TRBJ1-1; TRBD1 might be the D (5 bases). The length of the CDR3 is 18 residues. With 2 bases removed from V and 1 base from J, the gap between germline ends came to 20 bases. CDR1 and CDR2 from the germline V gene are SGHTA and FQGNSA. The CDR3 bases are TGTGCCAGCAGCTTAAACGTAGGGGTGTTTGAGCGGAACACTGAAGCTTTCTTT. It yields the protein CASSLNVGVFERNTEAFF.

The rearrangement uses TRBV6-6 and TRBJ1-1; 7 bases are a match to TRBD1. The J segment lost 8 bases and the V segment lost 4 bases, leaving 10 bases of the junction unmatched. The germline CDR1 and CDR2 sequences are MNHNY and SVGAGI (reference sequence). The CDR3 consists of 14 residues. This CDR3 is CASSSVDRAPEAFF. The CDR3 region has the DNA TGTGCCAGCAGTTCTGTCGACAGGGCCCCCGAAGCTTTCTTT.

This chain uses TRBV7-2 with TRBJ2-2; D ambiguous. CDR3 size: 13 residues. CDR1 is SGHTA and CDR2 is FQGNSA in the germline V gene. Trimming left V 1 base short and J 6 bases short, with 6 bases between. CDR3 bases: TGTGCCAGCAGCTTAGACCCCGCCGGGGAGCTGTTTTTT. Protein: CASSLDPAGELFF.

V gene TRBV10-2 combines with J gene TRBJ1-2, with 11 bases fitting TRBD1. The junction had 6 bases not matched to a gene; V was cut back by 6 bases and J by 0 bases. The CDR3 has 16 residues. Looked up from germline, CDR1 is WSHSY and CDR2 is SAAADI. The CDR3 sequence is CASRPGQGVANYGYTF. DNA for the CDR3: TGCGCCAGCAGGCCGGGACAGGGGGTGGCTAACTATGGCTACACCTTC.

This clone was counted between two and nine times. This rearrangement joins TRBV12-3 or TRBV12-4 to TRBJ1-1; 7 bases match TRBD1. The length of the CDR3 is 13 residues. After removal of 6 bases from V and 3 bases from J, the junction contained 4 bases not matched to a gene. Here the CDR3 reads CASRTGIYTEAFF. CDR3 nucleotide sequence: TGTGCCAGCAGGACAGGGATTTACACTGAAGCTTTCTTT.

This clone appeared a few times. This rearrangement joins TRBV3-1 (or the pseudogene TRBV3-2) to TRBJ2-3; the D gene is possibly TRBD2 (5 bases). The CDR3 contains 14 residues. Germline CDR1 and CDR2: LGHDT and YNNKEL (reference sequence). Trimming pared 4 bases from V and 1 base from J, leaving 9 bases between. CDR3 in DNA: TGTGCCAGCAGCCCCAGCGGAGGCACAGATACGCAGTATTTT. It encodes CASSPSGGTDTQYF.

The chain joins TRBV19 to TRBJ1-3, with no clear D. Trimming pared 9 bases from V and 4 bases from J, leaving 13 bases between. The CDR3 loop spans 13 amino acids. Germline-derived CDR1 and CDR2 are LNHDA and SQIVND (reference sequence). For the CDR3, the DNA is TGTGCCAGCGGTAAACCTATCGGAAACACCATATATTTT. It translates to CASGKPIGNTIYF.

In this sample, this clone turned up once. The CDR3 spells CASSLILGGGELFF. In nucleotides, the CDR3 is TGTGCCAGCAGCCTGATCCTGGGTGGCGGGGAGCTGTTTTTT. V is TRBV11-3 and J is TRBJ2-2; D not resolved. Germline V CDR1 and CDR2: SGHNT, YENEEA. Trimming removed 5 bases at V and 7 bases at J, with 14 bases between. The CDR3 length is 14 residues.

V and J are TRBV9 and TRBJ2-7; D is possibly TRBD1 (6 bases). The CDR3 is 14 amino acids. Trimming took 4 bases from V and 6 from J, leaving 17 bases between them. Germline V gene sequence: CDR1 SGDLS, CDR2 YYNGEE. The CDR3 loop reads CASSPEQLRGEQYF. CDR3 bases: TGTGCCAGCAGCCCCGAGCAGCTCAGGGGCGAGCAGTACTTC.